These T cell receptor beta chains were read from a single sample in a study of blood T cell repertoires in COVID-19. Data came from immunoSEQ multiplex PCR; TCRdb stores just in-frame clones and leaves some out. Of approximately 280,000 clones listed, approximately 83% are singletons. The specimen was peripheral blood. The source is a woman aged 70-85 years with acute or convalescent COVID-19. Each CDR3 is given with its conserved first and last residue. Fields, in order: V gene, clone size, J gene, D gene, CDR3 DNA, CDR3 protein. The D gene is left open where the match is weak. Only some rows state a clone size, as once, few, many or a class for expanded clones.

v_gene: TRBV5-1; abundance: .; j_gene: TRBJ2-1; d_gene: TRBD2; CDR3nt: TGCGCCAGCAGCCCCGGGAGGGGGTGGCGGGGGACATACAATGAGCAGTTCTTC; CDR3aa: CASSPGRGWRGTYNEQFF
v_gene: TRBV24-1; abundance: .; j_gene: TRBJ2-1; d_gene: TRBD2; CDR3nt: TGTGCCTCCCTAGGGAGGGACCAGTTCTTC; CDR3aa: CASLGRDQFF
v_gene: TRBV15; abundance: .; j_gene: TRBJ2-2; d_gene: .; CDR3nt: TGTGCCACCAGCAGAGGGGGGCAGGGGCGGACCGGGGAGCTGTTTTTT; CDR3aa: CATSRGGQGRTGELFF
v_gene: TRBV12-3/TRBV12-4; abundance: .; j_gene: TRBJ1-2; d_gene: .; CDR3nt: TGTGCCAGCACTTTACAGGGTTGGGCTGGCTACACCTTC; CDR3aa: CASTLQGWAGYTF
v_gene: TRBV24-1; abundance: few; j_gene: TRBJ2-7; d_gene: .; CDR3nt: TGTGCCACCAGTGATTTGGGGCAGGACTACGAGCAGTACTTC; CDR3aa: CATSDLGQDYEQYF
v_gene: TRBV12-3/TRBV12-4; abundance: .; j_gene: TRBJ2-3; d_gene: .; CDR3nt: TGTGCCAGCAGGGTTGAGACAGATACGCAGTATTTT; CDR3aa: CASRVETDTQYF
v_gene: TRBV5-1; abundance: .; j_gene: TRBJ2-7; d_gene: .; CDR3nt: TGCGCCAGCAGCTTGGACTCGCCCTACGAGCAGTACTTC; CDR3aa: CASSLDSPYEQYF
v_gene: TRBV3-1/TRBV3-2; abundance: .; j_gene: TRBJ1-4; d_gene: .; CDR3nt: TGTGCCAGCAGCCAAGGTCCCCCAGGGCTTCTTTATGAAAAACTGTTTTTT; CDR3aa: CASSQGPPGLLYEKLFF
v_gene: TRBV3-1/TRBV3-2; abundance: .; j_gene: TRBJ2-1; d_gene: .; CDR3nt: TGTGCCGCTTCAGGGGCCCGTGAGCAGTTCTTC; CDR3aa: CAASGAREQFF
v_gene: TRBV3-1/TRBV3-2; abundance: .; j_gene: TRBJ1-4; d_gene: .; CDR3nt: TGTGCCAGCAGCCAAGATTACGGAGCAACTAATGAAAAACTGTTTTTT; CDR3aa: CASSQDYGATNEKLFF
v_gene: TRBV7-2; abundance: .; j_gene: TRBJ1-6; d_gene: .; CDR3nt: TGTGCCAGCAGCCAAAACCAGGGGCCACCCCTCCACTTT; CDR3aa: CASSQNQGPPLHF
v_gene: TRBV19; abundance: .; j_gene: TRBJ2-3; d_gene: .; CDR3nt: TGTGCCAGTAGTATAGGGTCAGCGAGCCGCACAGATACGCAGTATTTT; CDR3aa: CASSIGSASRTDTQYF
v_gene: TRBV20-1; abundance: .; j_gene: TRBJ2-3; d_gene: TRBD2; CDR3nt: TGCAGTGCTAGTGTGCGGGGGGGCACAGATACGCAGTATTTT; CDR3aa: CSASVRGGTDTQYF
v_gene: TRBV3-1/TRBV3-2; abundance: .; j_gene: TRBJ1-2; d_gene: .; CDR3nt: TGTGCCAGCAGCCAACGCAGTGTGGGCTACACCTTC; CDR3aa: CASSQRSVGYTF
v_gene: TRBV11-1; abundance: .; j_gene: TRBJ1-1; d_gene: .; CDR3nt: TGTGCCAGCAGCTTAGCGCACGGCACTGAAGCTTTCTTT; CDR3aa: CASSLAHGTEAFF
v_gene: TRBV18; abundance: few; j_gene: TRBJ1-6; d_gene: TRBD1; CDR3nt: TGTGCCAGCTCATCAAGGAGGGCACAGGGGGATTCACCCCTCCACTTT; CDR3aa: CASSSRRAQGDSPLHF
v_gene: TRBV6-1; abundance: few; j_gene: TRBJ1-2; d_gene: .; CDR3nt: TGTGCCAGCAGTGAGCGGTCCTTCGGCTACACCTTC; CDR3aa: CASSERSFGYTF
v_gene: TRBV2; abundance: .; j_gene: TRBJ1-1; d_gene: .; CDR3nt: TGTGCCAGCAGTAGACAGGCGGGGAACACTGAAGCTTTCTTT; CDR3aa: CASSRQAGNTEAFF
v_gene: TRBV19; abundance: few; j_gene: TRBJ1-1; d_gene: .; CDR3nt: TGTGCCAGTAGGGGCCAGAGCACTGAAGCTTTCTTT; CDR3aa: CASRGQSTEAFF
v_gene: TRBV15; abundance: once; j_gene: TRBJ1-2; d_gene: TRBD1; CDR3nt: TGTGCCACCAGCAGCCGGGACAGGGGTTCTCATGGCTACACCTTC; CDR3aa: CATSSRDRGSHGYTF
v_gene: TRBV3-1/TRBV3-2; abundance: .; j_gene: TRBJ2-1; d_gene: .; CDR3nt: TGTGCCAGCAGCCAAACGCGGATTGAGCAGTTCTTC; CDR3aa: CASSQTRIEQFF
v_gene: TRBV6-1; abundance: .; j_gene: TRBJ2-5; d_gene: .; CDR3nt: TGTGCCAGCAGTGAAGCGCAGGGGAAAGAGACCCAGTACTTC; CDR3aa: CASSEAQGKETQYF
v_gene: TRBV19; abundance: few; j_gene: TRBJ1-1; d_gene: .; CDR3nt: TGTGCCAGTAGTATCATGGCCGGGGGATTGAACACTGAAGCTTTCTTT; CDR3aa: CASSIMAGGLNTEAFF
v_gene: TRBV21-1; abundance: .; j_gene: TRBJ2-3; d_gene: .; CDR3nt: TGTGCCACCCCAACCGGAGCCACAGATACGCAGTATTTT; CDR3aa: CATPTGATDTQYF
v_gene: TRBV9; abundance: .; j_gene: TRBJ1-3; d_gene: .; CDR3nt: TGTGCCAGCAGCCCCGAGGGAGCCCTATCGGGAAACACCATATATTTT; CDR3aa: CASSPEGALSGNTIYF
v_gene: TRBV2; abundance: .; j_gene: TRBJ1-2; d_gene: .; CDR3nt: TGTGCCAGCAACAGAGGACTGAACTATGGCTACACCTTC; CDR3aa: CASNRGLNYGYTF
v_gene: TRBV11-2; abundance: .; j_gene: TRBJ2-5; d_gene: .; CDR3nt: TGTGCCAGCAGCCCCTCCGAGACCCAGTACTTC; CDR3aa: CASSPSETQYF
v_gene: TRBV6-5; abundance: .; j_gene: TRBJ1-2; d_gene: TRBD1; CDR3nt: TGTGCCGTAAGACCCCTGGGGGGACAGGGGTATGGCTACACCTTC; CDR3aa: CAVRPLGGQGYGYTF
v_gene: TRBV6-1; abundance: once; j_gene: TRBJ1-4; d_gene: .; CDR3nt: TGTGCCAGCAGTGAAGGAGCTGCAACTAATGAAAAACTGTTTTTT; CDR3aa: CASSEGAATNEKLFF
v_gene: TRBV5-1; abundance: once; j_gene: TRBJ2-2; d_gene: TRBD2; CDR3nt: TGCGCCAGCAGCGGGGGGAACATGCCTAGCGGGGCGAACACCGGGGAGCTGTTTTTT; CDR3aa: CASSGGNMPSGANTGELFF
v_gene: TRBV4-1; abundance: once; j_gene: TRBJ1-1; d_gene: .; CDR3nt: TGCGCCAACCCGGGACAAATTGGGGAGAACACTGAAGCTTTCTTT; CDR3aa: CANPGQIGENTEAFF
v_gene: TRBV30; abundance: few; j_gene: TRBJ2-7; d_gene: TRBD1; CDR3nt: TGTGCCTGGAGCCGGACAGGGGGTCTCGAGCAGTACTTC; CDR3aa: CAWSRTGGLEQYF
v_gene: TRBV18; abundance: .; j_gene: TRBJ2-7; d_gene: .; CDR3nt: TGTGCCAGCTCTACGACGGCGGGCTACGAGCAGTACTTC; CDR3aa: CASSTTAGYEQYF
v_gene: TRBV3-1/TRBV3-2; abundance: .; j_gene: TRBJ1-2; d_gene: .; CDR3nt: TGTGCCAGCAGCGCCTATGGGACAAGTCCCTATGGCTACACCTTC; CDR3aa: CASSAYGTSPYGYTF
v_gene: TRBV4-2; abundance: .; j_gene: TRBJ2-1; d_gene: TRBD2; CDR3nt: TGTGCCAGCAGCCAAGCCGTCGGGGGGGCCTACAATGAGCAGTTCTTC; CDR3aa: CASSQAVGGAYNEQFF
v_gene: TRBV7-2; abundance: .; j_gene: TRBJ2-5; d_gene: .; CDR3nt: TGTGCCAGCAGCTACCGGGAGACCCAGTACTTC; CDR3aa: CASSYRETQYF
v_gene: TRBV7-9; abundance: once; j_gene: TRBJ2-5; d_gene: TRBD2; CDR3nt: TGTGCCAGCAGCCCCCGGGGGGAGGAGACCCAGTACTTC; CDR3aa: CASSPRGEETQYF
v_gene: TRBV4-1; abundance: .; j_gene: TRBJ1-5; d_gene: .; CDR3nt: TGCGCCAGCAGCCAAGCTCTAAAGGGAGGCAGGCGCAATCAGCCCCAGCATTTT; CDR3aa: CASSQALKGGRRNQPQHF
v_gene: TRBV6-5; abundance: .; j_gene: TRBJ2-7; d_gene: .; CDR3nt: TGTGCCAGCAGTTACTCGGCAGGGCTCTACGAGCAGTACTTC; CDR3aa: CASSYSAGLYEQYF
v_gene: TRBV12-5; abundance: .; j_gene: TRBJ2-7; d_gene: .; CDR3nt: TGTGCTAGTGGTTCCCCCGTACTATCCTACGAGCAGTACTTC; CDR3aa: CASGSPVLSYEQYF
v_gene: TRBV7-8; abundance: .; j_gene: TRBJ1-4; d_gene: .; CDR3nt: TGTGCCAGCAGCTTAAGAGGTGGTGGTGAAAAACTGTTTTTT; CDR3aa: CASSLRGGGEKLFF
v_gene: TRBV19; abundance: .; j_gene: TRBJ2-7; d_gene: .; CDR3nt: TGTGCCAGTAGTATAGGGGGAACTAGGGCGGCCTACGAGCAGTACTTC; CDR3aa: CASSIGGTRAAYEQYF
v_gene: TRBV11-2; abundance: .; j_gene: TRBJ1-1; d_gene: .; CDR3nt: TGTGCCAGCAGCCCCTACGTGGGGGGAATGAACACTGAAGCTTTCTTT; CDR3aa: CASSPYVGGMNTEAFF
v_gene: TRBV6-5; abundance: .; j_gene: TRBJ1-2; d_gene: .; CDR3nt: TGTGCCAGCAGACCCGGGAGGGGAGGCTACACCTTC; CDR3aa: CASRPGRGGYTF
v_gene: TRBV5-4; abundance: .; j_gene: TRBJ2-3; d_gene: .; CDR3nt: TGTGCCAGCAGCTCCGAGTTGGGCACAGATACGCAGTATTTT; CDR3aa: CASSSELGTDTQYF
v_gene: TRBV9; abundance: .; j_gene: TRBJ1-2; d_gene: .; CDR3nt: TGTGCCAGCAGCGTAGGGGGAGGAGGCTACACCTTC; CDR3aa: CASSVGGGGYTF
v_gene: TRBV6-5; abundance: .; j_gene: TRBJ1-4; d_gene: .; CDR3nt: TGTGCCAGCAGTTACTCGCCGGGACTGAGTAATGAAAAACTGTTTTTT; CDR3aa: CASSYSPGLSNEKLFF
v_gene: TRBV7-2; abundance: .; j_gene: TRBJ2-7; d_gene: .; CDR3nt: TGTGCCAGCTTGAAAGGGGGTGGGCGGTACGAGCAGTACTTC; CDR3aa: CASLKGGGRYEQYF
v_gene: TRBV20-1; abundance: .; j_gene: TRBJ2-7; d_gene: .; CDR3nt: TGCAGTGCTAGTTCCGGGACCTACGAGCAGTACTTC; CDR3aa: CSASSGTYEQYF